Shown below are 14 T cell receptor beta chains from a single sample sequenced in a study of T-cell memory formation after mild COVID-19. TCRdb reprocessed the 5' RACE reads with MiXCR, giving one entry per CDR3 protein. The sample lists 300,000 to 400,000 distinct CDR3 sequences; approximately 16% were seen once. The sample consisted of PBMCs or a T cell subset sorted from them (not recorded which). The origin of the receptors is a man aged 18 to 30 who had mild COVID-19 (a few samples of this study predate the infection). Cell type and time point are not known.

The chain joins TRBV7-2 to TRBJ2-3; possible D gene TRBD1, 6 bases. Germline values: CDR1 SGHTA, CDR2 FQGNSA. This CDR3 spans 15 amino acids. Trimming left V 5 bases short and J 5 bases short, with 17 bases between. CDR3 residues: CASSRPPTGIDTQYF. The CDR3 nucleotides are TGTGCCAGCAGCAGACCCCCCACAGGGATAGATACGCAGTATTTT.

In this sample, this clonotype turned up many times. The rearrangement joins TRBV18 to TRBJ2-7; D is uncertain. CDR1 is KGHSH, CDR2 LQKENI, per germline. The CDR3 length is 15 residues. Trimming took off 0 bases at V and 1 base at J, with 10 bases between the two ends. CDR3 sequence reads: CASSPPARTSYEQYF. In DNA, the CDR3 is TGTGCCAGCTCACCACCGGCCAGGACGTCCTACGAGCAGTACTTC.

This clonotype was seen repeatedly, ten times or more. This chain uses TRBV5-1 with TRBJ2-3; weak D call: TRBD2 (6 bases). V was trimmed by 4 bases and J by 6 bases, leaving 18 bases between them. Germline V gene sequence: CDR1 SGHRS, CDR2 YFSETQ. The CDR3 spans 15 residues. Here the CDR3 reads CASSIGLTRGDTQYF. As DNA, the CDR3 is TGCGCCAGCAGCATTGGTCTGACCCGGGGGGATACGCAGTATTTT.

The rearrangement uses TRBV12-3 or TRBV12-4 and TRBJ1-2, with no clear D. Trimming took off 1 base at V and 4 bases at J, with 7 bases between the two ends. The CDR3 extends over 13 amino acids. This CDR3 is CASSLGLGYGYTF. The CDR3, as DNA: TGTGCCAGCAGTTTAGGGCTCGGCTATGGCTACACCTTC.

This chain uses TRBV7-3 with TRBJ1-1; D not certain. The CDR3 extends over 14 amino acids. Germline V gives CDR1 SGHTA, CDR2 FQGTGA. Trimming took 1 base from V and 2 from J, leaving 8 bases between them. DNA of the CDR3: TGTGCCAGCAGCTTAATGCGGGAAAACACTGAAGCTTTCTTT. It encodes CASSLMRENTEAFF.

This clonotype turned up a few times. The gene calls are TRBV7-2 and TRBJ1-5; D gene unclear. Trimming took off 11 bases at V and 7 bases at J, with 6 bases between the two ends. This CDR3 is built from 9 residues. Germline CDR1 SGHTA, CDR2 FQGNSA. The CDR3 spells CAAGQPQHF. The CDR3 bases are TGTGCCGCAGGACAGCCCCAGCATTTT.

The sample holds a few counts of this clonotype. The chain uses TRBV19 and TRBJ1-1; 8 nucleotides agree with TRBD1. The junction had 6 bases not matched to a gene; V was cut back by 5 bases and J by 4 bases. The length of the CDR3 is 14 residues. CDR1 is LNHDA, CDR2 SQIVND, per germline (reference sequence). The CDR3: CASSVTGVGTEAFF. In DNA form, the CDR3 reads TGTGCCAGTAGTGTGACAGGGGTGGGCACTGAAGCTTTCTTT.

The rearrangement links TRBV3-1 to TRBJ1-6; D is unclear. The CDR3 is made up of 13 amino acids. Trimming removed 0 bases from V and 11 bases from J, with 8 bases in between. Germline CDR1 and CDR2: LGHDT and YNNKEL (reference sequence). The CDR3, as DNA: TGTGCCAGCAGCCAAGATCTAGTGGCACCCCTCCACTTT. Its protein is CASSQDLVAPLHF.

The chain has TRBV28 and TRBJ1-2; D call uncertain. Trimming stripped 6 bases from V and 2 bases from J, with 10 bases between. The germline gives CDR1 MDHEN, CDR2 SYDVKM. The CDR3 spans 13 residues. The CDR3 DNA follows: TGTGCCAGCAGCTTGGCACAAAACTATGGCTACACCTTC. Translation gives CASSLAQNYGYTF.

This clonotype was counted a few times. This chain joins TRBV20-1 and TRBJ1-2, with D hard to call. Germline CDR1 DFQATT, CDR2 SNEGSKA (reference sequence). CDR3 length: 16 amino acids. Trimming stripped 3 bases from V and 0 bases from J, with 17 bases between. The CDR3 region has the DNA TGCAGTGCTAGTCGTCAGGCGGCAAATGCTAACTATGGCTACACCTTC. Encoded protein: CSASRQAANANYGYTF.

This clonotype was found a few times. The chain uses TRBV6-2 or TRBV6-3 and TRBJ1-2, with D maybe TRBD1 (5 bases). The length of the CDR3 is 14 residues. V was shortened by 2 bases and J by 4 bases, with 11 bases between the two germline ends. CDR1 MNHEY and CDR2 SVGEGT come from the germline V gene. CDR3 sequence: CASSYGLGGYGYTF. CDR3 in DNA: TGTGCCAGCAGTTACGGATTGGGGGGCTATGGCTACACCTTC.

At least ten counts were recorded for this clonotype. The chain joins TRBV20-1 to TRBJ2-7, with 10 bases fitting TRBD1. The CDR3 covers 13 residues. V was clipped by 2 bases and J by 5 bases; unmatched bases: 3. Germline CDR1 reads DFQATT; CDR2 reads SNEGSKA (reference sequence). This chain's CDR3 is CSARTGQGNEQYF. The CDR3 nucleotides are TGCAGTGCTAGAACGGGACAGGGGAACGAGCAGTACTTC.

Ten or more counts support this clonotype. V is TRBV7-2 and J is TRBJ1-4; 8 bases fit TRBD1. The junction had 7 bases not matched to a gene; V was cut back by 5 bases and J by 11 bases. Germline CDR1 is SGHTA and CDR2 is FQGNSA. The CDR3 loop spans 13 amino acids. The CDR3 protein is CASSLGTGGKLFF. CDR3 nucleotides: TGTGCCAGCAGCCTCGGGACAGGCGGGAAACTGTTTTTT.

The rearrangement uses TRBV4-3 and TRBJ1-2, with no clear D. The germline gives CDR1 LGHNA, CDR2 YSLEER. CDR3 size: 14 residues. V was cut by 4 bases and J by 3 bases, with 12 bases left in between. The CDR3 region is CASSRSRRDYGYTF. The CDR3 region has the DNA TGCGCCAGCAGCCGTTCTCGAAGAGACTATGGCTACACCTTC.